This T cell receptor (beta chain) was sequenced during a study of PD-L1 blockade in urothelial cancer. Study background: Enrolled patients had been treated previously with 0 to 3 chemotherapy regimens.

The data were produced by immunoSEQ multiplex PCR, yet TCRdb's version contains in-frame clones alone and is incomplete. The table has 50,000 or so clones, approximately 85% seen once; the top ten hold 1.9%. Stated time point: peripheral blood 6 weeks after treatment start. Each patient presented with locally advanced or metastatic urothelial carcinoma. Pretreatment and on-treatment samples were taken, numbering 1 to 8 per patient. Specimen: PBMCs, collected around atezolizumab (anti-PD-L1) treatment. This receptor was taken from a man over 45 with urothelial cancer.

The CDR3 here is CASSQDMGATIYF. The CDR3 bases are TGCGCCAGCAGCCAAGATATGGGGGCCACCATATATTTT. The chain combines TRBV4-3 with TRBJ1-3, with D perhaps matching TRBD1 (6 bases). The V end lost 0 bases, the J end lost 9 bases, and 9 bases lay between the germline ends. Germline CDR1 reads LGHNA; CDR2 reads YSLEER. CDR3 length equals 13 residues.